Each of the 22 T cell receptor beta chains below was sequenced from the same sample in a study of T cell responses to AZD1222 COVID-19 vaccine. Assay used: immunoSEQ multiplex PCR; TCRdb lists only in-frame clones, some missing. In the table there are about 120,000 clones, 85% to 95% of which are singletons. The specimen was peripheral blood, collected on day 0 of AZD1222 vaccination. These receptors were taken from an adult in good health.

This rearrangement joins TRBV28 to TRBJ2-5; D remains unclear. The CDR3 consists of 13 residues. Per the germline V gene, CDR1 is MDHEN and CDR2 is SYDVKM. V was cut by 7 bases and J by 6 bases, with 15 bases left in between. The CDR3 is CASTRQERKTQYF. The DNA for the CDR3 is TGTGCCAGCACGCGGCAGGAGAGGAAGACCCAGTACTTC.

This clone turned up a few times. The rearrangement uses TRBV19 and TRBJ1-3, with D unresolved. The CDR3 covers 13 residues. The V gene's germline CDR1 is LNHDA and CDR2 SQIVND (reference sequence). V was cut by 10 bases and J by 0 bases, with 10 bases left in between. Written as DNA, the CDR3 is TGTGCCACCAGACAAAACTCTGGAAACACCATATATTTT. Encoded protein: CATRQNSGNTIYF.

The chain uses TRBV9 and TRBJ2-7; 10 bases agree with TRBD2. Germline CDR1 reads SGDLS; CDR2 reads YYNGEE. V lost 4 bases to trimming and J lost 4 bases; unmatched junction nucleotides: 8. There are 15 residues in the CDR3. The CDR3 DNA reads TGTGCCAGCAGCTCGTCTAGCGGGAGTTCGTACGAGCAGTACTTC. It translates to CASSSSSGSSYEQYF.

The V call is TRBV13, the J call TRBJ1-2; 9 bases map to TRBD1. The CDR3 loop spans 13 amino acids. The germline V gene has CDR1 PRHDT and CDR2 FYEKMQ (reference sequence). J lost 8 bases, V lost 5 bases, and 6 bases had no gene match. The CDR3 DNA is TGTGCCAGCAGCCCCGGGACAGGGTACGGCTACACCTTC. Translation: CASSPGTGYGYTF.

This chain links TRBV24-1 with TRBJ2-1; no clear D. Trimming shortened V by 3 bases and J by 2 bases, and 13 bases separated the two germline ends. The germline V gene has CDR1 KGHDR and CDR2 SFDVKD. The CDR3 sequence is 16 residues long. The CDR3 DNA reads TGTGCCACCAGTGATCCACCCTCGACGGCCTACAATGAGCAGTTCTTC. This sequence encodes CATSDPPSTAYNEQFF.

V is TRBV18 and J is TRBJ1-2; 8 positions match TRBD1. V shed 3 bases, J shed 4 bases, and the junction held 4 bases outside the gene matches. Germline CDR1 KGHSH, CDR2 LQKENI. The CDR3 covers 14 residues. CDR3 nucleotide sequence: TGTGCCAGCTCACCGGGACAGGATTTCTATGGCTACACCTTC. Residues: CASSPGQDFYGYTF.

This clone was observed a single time. The chain links TRBV3-1 (or the pseudogene TRBV3-2) to TRBJ2-1; D gene ambiguous. V was pared by 1 base and J by 5 bases, with 9 bases between. The CDR3 runs 14 residues. Germline V gene lookup returns CDR1 LGHDT and CDR2 YNNKEL (reference sequence). The CDR3 loop is CASSQVHLHNEQFF. In DNA, the CDR3 is TGTGCCAGCAGCCAAGTCCATTTACACAATGAGCAGTTCTTC.

J is TRBJ1-2 and V is TRBV30; 8 bases line up with TRBD1. CDR3 length equals 13 residues. V was clipped by 4 bases and J by 5 bases; unmatched bases: 6. Germline V CDR1 and CDR2: GTSNPN, SVGIG (reference sequence). As DNA, the CDR3 is TGTGCCTGGACCAGGGGGCGTGAATATGGCTACACCTTC. Protein sequence: CAWTRGREYGYTF.

This clone was observed a single time. The chain is built from TRBV19 and TRBJ2-2; TRBD2 matches at 8 bases. V was clipped by 1 base and J by 5 bases; unmatched bases: 3. There are 15 residues in the CDR3. Germline V gene sequence: CDR1 LNHDA, CDR2 SQIVND (reference sequence). The CDR3 sequence: CASSIGGGRTGELFF. As DNA, the CDR3 is TGTGCCAGTAGTATAGGCGGGGGGCGTACCGGGGAGCTGTTTTTT. Together with reference TRBV19 and TRBJ2-2, the CDR3 gives the full variable domain: DGGITQSPKYLFRKEGQNVTLSCEQNLNHDAMYWYRQDPGQGLRLIYYSQIVNDFQKGDIAEGYSVSREKKESFPLTVTSAQKNPTAFYLCASSIGGGRTGELFFGEGSRLTVL.

This chain links TRBV7-9 with TRBJ1-2; 7 positions match TRBD1. V dropped 5 bases and J dropped 6; count of bases not matched to a gene: 12. Germline values: CDR1 SEHNR, CDR2 FQNEAQ (reference sequence). This CDR3 contains 15 residues. The CDR3 sequence is CASSHRDRASDGYTF. Here the CDR3 DNA reads TGTGCCAGCAGCCACCGAGACAGGGCTAGTGATGGCTACACCTTC.

The V call is TRBV5-1, the J call TRBJ2-1; TRBD2 is a possible D gene (5 bases). Trimming shortened V by 2 bases and J by 7 bases, and 10 bases separated the two germline ends. The CDR3 runs 13 residues. CDR1 and CDR2 (germline): SGHRS, YFSETQ. The CDR3 coding sequence is TGCGCCAGCAGCTTATGGACTGAGAATGAGCAGTTCTTC. This gives the protein CASSLWTENEQFF.

The chain couples TRBV7-9 to TRBJ1-1; maybe TRBD1 (5 bases). Germline V CDR1 and CDR2: SEHNR, FQNEAQ (reference sequence). The CDR3 length is 12 residues. Trimming cost V 5 bases and J 11 bases, with 15 bases left between them. The CDR3 DNA reads TGTGCCAGCAGCCCGGGCGGGACCCAGGCTTTCTTT. Translating gives CASSPGGTQAFF.

This chain's CDR3 is CSVEANTHEQYF. The CDR3 DNA sequence: TGCAGCGTTGAAGCCAATACCCACGAGCAGTACTTC. The gene calls are TRBV29-1 and TRBJ2-7; D gene ambiguous. V lost 1 base and J lost 5, with 9 bases in between. This CDR3 contains 12 residues. Germline lookup yields CDR1 SQVTM and CDR2 ANQGSEA.

V usage is TRBV9 and J usage is TRBJ2-2; 11 nucleotides align to TRBD2. CDR1 and CDR2 from the germline V gene are SGDLS and YYNGEE. After removal of 3 bases from V and 6 bases from J, the junction contained 7 bases not matched to a gene. CDR3 length equals 16 residues. CDR3 in amino acids: CASSAPLAGVPGELFF. CDR3 nucleotide sequence: TGTGCCAGCAGCGCGCCACTAGCGGGAGTTCCCGGGGAGCTGTTTTTT.

CDR3 nucleotides: TGCGCCAGCAGCCAAGTGGGTCGGGACAGGGGGTACGAGCAGTACTTC. Its translation: CASSQVGRDRGYEQYF. The chain joins TRBV4-1 to TRBJ2-7; 11 nucleotides match TRBD1. This CDR3 has 16 residues. The V and J ends lost 1 base and 4 bases, in that order; junction bases with no gene match: 6. Germline V gives CDR1 MGHRA, CDR2 YSYEKL.

The rearrangement uses TRBV28 and TRBJ1-6; D is possibly TRBD1 (6 bases). V lost 3 bases and J lost 5, with 8 bases in between. Looked up from germline, CDR1 is MDHEN and CDR2 is SYDVKM. This CDR3 has 14 amino acids. The CDR3 DNA reads as TGTGCCAGCAGTTTGACAGGCAATAATTCACCCCTCCACTTT. Translating gives CASSLTGNNSPLHF.

The chain uses TRBV6-5 and TRBJ2-2, with TRBD2 matching over 12 bases. The CDR3 loop spans 15 amino acids. The V segment lost 6 bases and the J segment 10 bases; nucleotides outside the gene matches: 9. The germline gives CDR1 MNHEY, CDR2 SVGAGI. For the CDR3, the DNA is TGTGCCAGCAGGCCTCCTAGCGGGAGGGCCGTGGAGCTGTTTTTT. Its protein is CASRPPSGRAVELFF.

This chain uses TRBV6-5 with TRBJ2-7, with 7 positions matching TRBD1. Unmatched junction bases numbered 2, after V lost 0 bases and J lost 3 bases. Germline lookup yields CDR1 MNHEY and CDR2 SVGAGI. This CDR3 is 14 amino acids long. CDR3 bases: TGTGCCAGCAGTTACTCGGGACAGCTCTACGAGCAGTACTTC. Translating gives CASSYSGQLYEQYF.

As DNA, the CDR3 is TGCAGTGCTTCCCCGGCTTTCTTT. It codes for CSASPAFF. J is TRBJ1-1 and V is TRBV20-1; D gene unclear. The CDR3 contains 8 residues. Looked up from germline, CDR1 is DFQATT and CDR2 is SNEGSKA (reference sequence). V shed 5 bases and J shed 11 bases, with 6 bases lying between them.

This chain joins TRBV28 and TRBJ2-5, with D unclear. The CDR3 runs 14 residues. Germline V lookup: CDR1 MDHEN, CDR2 SYDVKM. Trimming shortened V by 3 bases and J by 7 bases, and 15 bases separated the two germline ends. This CDR3 is CASSLPGWVATQYF. The CDR3 DNA is TGTGCCAGCAGTTTGCCCGGGTGGGTAGCGACCCAGTACTTC.

This clone was detected a few times. V is TRBV6-6 and J is TRBJ1-5; 7 bases match TRBD1. Trimming at V came to 6 bases and at J to 4 bases, leaving 6 bases not matched to a gene. The CDR3 is 14 residues long. Germline CDR1 reads MNHNY; CDR2 reads SVGAGI (reference sequence). The DNA for the CDR3 is TGTGCCAGCAGGTCCGGGACAGAAAATCAGCCCCAGCATTTT. Translation gives CASRSGTENQPQHF.

The V and J genes are TRBV4-2 and TRBJ2-5; 10 bases line up with TRBD2. CDR3 length equals 17 residues. The germline gives CDR1 LGHNA, CDR2 YNFKEQ. The J segment lost 5 bases and the V segment lost 1 base, leaving 10 bases of the junction unmatched. Written as DNA, the CDR3 is TGTGCCAGCAGCCAAGTTTCGGCACTAGCGGGACCCGAGACCCAGTACTTC. Protein sequence: CASSQVSALAGPETQYF.